Each of the 27 T cell receptor beta chains below was sequenced from the same sample in a study of CD8+ T cells in alopecia areata. Investigators isolated RNA and reverse transcribed it into cDNA to act as the sequencing template. Clones were read by immunoSEQ multiplex PCR, and TCRdb kept only the in-frame ones, dropping some. The profile covers roughly 260,000 clones, none occurring a single time. After pooling, cutaneous lymph node cells were sorted with CD4, CD8alpha, NKG2D, NKG2ACE and other markers. Sequenced sample: CD4+ T cells sorted from a lymph node. The receptors were sampled from a C3H/HeJ mouse with alopecia areata. The strain is characterized by the MHC haplotype H2-k.

In regard to this clone: Genes and germline are mouse. The identical CDR3 is also encoded by other nucleotide sequences in the sample. CDR3 bases read: TGTGCCAGCAGTATCCAAAATAATTCGCCC. Encoded protein: CASSIQNNSP. From start to end, the CDR3 is CASSIQNNSPLYF. This chain uses TRBV19 with TRBJ1-6; the D is unclear. The read stops 3 residues short of the end of the CDR3; the missing end is completed from the germline J gene. TRBJ1-6 is placed among ORFs of uncertain function. CDR1 is FNHDT, CDR2 SITEND, per germline (reference sequence). The CDR3 has 13 amino acids. Trimming stripped 2 bases from V and 5 bases from J, with 5 bases between.

A remark on this clone: The genes are named according to mouse. The read gets to within 4 residues of the CDR3 end, and the germline J gene fills in the rest. Other DNA sequences in the sample encode the same CDR3. The V call is TRBV19, the J call TRBJ2-3, with 7 bases lining up with TRBD2. The CDR3 has 15 amino acids. The V segment lost 4 bases and the J segment 0 bases; nucleotides outside the gene matches: 5. Germline V CDR1 and CDR2: FNHDT, SITEND (reference sequence). CDR3 in amino acids: CASSLLGSSAETLYF. The DNA read from the CDR3 is TGTGCCAGCAGTCTACTGGGGTCTAGTGCAGAA. The full variable domain, completed using reference TRBV19 and TRBJ2-3, is GGIITQTPKFLIGQEGQKLTLKCQQNFNHDTMYWYRQDSGKGLRLIYYSITENDLQKGDLSEGYDASREKKSSFSLTVTSAQKNEMAVFLCASSLLGSSAETLYFGSGTRLTVL.

This clone was seen only a few times. The gene names given are mouse names. CDR3 protein: CAIRQSSAETLYF. CDR3 DNA (partial): TGTGCCATAAGACAATCTAGTGCAGAA. This chain joins TRBV19 and TRBJ2-3; unclear D gene. The CDR3 end is not reached by the read, which stops 4 residues before it; the germline J gene fills it in. The CDR3 is 13 residues long. V was shortened by 9 bases and J by 0 bases, with 11 bases between the two germline ends. The germline CDR1 and CDR2 sequences are FNHDT and SITEND (reference sequence).

Notes on this clone: Gene names are the mouse ones. The read ends 4 residues early relative to the CDR3; the germline J gene fills the gap. This chain links TRBV19 with TRBJ2-7; 9 bases match TRBD2. CDR3 size: 15 residues. Trimming at V came to 2 bases and at J to 1 base, leaving 4 bases not matched to a gene. CDR1 and CDR2 from the germline V gene are FNHDT and SITEND (reference sequence). The CDR3 bases that were read are TGTGCCAGCAGTATGACTGGGGGCCCGTCCTAT. Its translation is CASSMTGGPSY. Given in full, the CDR3 is CASSMTGGPSYEQYF.

This clone was counted between two and nine times. The gene names given are mouse names. The sequenced fragment ends 4 residues before the CDR3 boundary, so the rest is inferred from the germline J gene. This chain connects TRBV19 to TRBJ2-3; 7 nucleotides agree with TRBD1. V shed 5 bases and J 2 bases; nucleotides not matched to a gene: 5. The CDR3 has 14 amino acids. The germline gives CDR1 FNHDT, CDR2 SITEND (reference sequence). The CDR3 bases that were read are TGTGCCAGCAGCGACAGGGTTCTTGCAGAA. Translating gives CASSDRVLAE. The whole CDR3 sequence is CASSDRVLAETLYF.

This clone was detected only a few times. Germline and genes: mouse. The read finishes 4 residues shy of the CDR3 end, and the germline J gene is used to complete it. The chain uses TRBV13-2 and TRBJ2-3; D gene ambiguous. V was pared by 0 bases and J by 0 bases, with 8 bases between. CDR1 NNHNN and CDR2 SYGAGS come from the germline V gene (reference sequence). The CDR3 has 15 amino acids. Incomplete CDR3 DNA: TGTGCCAGCGGTGATGACAGAAATAGTGCAGAA. Protein: CASGDDRNSAE. The full CDR3 reads CASGDDRNSAETLYF.

About this clone: Each gene name is a mouse one. The CDR3 end lies 3 residues beyond the end of the read and is filled in from the germline J gene. Additional DNA sequences in this sample encode the identical CDR3. V gene TRBV1 combines with J gene TRBJ1-6, with D possibly being TRBD1 (6 bases). TRBJ1-6 is an ORF, with its function uncertain. Trimming removed 0 bases at V and 8 bases at J, with 11 bases between. In germline, CDR1 is NSQYPW, CDR2 LRSPGD (reference sequence). The CDR3 covers 15 residues. The CDR3 loop reads CTCSAETGRDSPLYF. The DNA read from the CDR3 is TGCACCTGCAGTGCAGAAACAGGGAGGGATTCGCCC.

Details on this clone: Gene names and germline refer to mouse. The read finishes 4 residues shy of the CDR3 end, and the germline J gene is used to complete it. The chain couples TRBV5 to TRBJ2-2; 10 bases agree with TRBD2. The CDR3 is 16 amino acids. J was trimmed by 2 bases and V by 4 bases; bases with no gene match: 4. CDR1 LGHNA and CDR2 YNLKQL come from the germline V gene (reference sequence). CDR3 DNA, as far as it was read: TGTGCCAGCAGCCTCTCTGGGGGGGCTAACACCGGG. It yields the protein CASSLSGGANTG. The whole CDR3 is CASSLSGGANTGQLYF.

This clone was detected a few times. Genes here carry mouse names. From the germline J gene comes the end of the CDR3, since the read stops 4 residues before it. Other nucleotide sequences in the sample specify the same CDR3. The V call is TRBV19, the J call TRBJ2-7; the match to TRBD2 covers 11 bases. In germline, CDR1 is FNHDT, CDR2 SITEND (reference sequence). The CDR3 is 15 residues long. CDR3 sequence: CASSPSGTGGYEQYF. CDR3 DNA, as far as it was read: TGTGCCAGCAGTCCCTCCGGGACTGGGGGATAT.

This clone was seen only a few times. The listed genes are named as in mouse. The CDR3 goes on 4 residues after the read ends, and that part is filled in from the germline J gene. The V and J genes are TRBV13-1 and TRBJ2-2, with 11 bases lining up with TRBD1. The CDR3 runs to 15 residues. Unmatched junction bases numbered 1, after V lost 0 bases and J lost 6 bases. CDR1 is NSHNY and CDR2 is SYGAGN in the germline V gene. CDR3: CASSDGTGGAGQLYF. Partial CDR3 DNA: TGTGCCAGCAGTGATGGGACAGGGGGCGCCGGG.

Worth noting for this clone: The genes are named according to mouse. The read stops 4 residues short of the end of the CDR3; the missing end is completed from the germline J gene. The gene calls are TRBV1 and TRBJ2-2, with D possibly matching TRBD1 (6 bases). This CDR3 region has 13 residues. Germline V gives CDR1 NSQYPW, CDR2 LRSPGD (reference sequence). V was cut by 8 bases and J by 1 base, with 8 bases left in between. CDR3 in amino acids: CTCRTVNTGQLYF. CDR3 DNA (partial): TGCACCTGCCGGACAGTAAACACCGGG.

This clone appeared a few times. The listed genes are named as in mouse. The CDR3 end lies 4 residues beyond the end of the read and is filled in from the germline J gene. The V and J genes are TRBV13-1 and TRBJ2-1; the D is unclear. CDR3 size: 14 residues. CDR1 and CDR2 (germline): NSHNY, SYGAGN. With 0 bases removed from V and 2 bases from J, the gap between germline ends came to 6 bases. This CDR3 reads CASSDASDYAEQFF. CDR3 DNA, as far as it was read: TGTGCCAGCAGTGATGCGTCAGACTATGCT.

As concerns this clone: Gene and germline names: mouse. Read data end 4 residues before the CDR3 end; the end is taken from the germline J gene. This chain links TRBV13-2 with TRBJ2-2, with a possible D match to TRBD1 (6 bases). This CDR3 is 17 amino acids long. V was pared by 3 bases and J by 0 bases, with 15 bases between. The germline gives CDR1 NNHNN, CDR2 SYGAGS (reference sequence). The part of the CDR3 DNA that was read is TGTGCCAGCGGTGGGTCCGGGACAATGGCAAACACCGGG. It encodes CASGGSGTMANTG. The full CDR3 is CASGGSGTMANTGQLYF.

In regard to this clone: The gene names given are mouse names. The read terminates 4 residues ahead of where the CDR3 ends, so the germline J gene completes it. The chain couples TRBV13-1 to TRBJ2-2; TRBD1 agrees at 7 bases. The CDR3 consists of 14 residues. CDR1 and CDR2 (germline): NSHNY, SYGAGN. The trim removed 4 bases at V and 4 bases at J, leaving 4 bases unmatched. CDR3 DNA (partial): TGTGCCAGCAGTTCAGGGGGAAGCACCGGG. Translation gives CASSSGGSTG. The CDR3 in its entirety is CASSSGGSTGQLYF.

A few counts support this clone. Genes and germline come from the mouse. The read comes to an end 4 residues before the CDR3 does, leaving the germline J gene to fill in the end. This chain uses TRBV13-1 with TRBJ2-1, with 8 positions matching TRBD2. Germline V gene data show CDR1 as NSHNY and CDR2 as SYGAGN. With V trimmed by 2 bases and J by 3 bases, 4 bases remained unmatched. This CDR3 comprises 15 residues. The CDR3 bases that were read are TGTGCCAGCAGTGAGGGGGGGGCCTTCTATGCT. This sequence encodes CASSEGGAFYA. The complete CDR3 protein is CASSEGGAFYAEQFF.

This clone occurred a few times. Genes here carry mouse names. The read finishes 4 residues shy of the CDR3 end, and the germline J gene is used to complete it. The chain joins TRBV1 to TRBJ2-1; 7 positions match TRBD1. The CDR3 spans 15 residues. The V gene end was trimmed by 3 bases and the J gene end by 2 bases; junction bases not matched to a gene: 4. From germline, CDR1 is NSQYPW and CDR2 LRSPGD (reference sequence). CDR3 bases read: TGCACCTGCAGTGCCCAGGGACAGTACTATGCT. Translated, it gives CTCSAQGQYYA. The whole CDR3 is CTCSAQGQYYAEQFF.

This clone was observed a few times. Germline and genes: mouse. The read ends 4 residues before the CDR3 terminus; that terminus is restored from the germline J gene. This rearrangement joins TRBV19 to TRBJ2-3, with TRBD2 identical over 8 bases. The CDR3 loop spans 17 amino acids. Losses at the gene ends were 3 bases for V and 0 bases for J; bases not matched to a gene: 9. Germline V gene lookup returns CDR1 FNHDT and CDR2 SITEND (reference sequence). The part of the CDR3 DNA that was read is TGTGCCAGCAGTACCCTCGGGGGGGGCCCTAGTGCAGAA. Protein: CASSTLGGGPSAE. The complete CDR3 sequence is CASSTLGGGPSAETLYF.

In its sample, this clone was seen a few times. Because the CDR3's place on the DNA is in doubt, the DNA is left out and the CDR3 is given as listed by TCRdb. Gene names refer to mouse genes. V gene TRBV23 combines with J gene TRBJ2-1; TRBD1 is the table's D call, not checked against the DNA. The CDR3 length is 16 residues, termini included. CDR1 is KGHTA, CDR2 FQNQQP, per germline. Here the CDR3 reads CAPAALRDKNYAEQFF.

This clone was picked up a small number of times. Any gene name here is a mouse gene name. The sequence runs out 4 residues before the end of the CDR3; the remainder is reconstructed from the germline J gene. The same CDR3 is also encoded by other DNA sequences in this sample. The chain combines TRBV5 with TRBJ1-2; D might be TRBD1 (5 bases). The CDR3 runs to 13 residues. Trimming pared 4 bases from V and 3 bases from J, leaving 9 bases between. The germline V gene has CDR1 LGHNA and CDR2 YNLKQL (reference sequence). The sequenced part of the CDR3 DNA is TGTGCCAGCAGCCCTCAGGGTGACTCC. Its protein product is CASSPQGDS. The CDR3, in full, reads CASSPQGDSDYTF.

In the case of this clone: The listed genes are named as in mouse. The CDR3 goes on 4 residues after the read ends, and that part is filled in from the germline J gene. Other DNA sequences of this sample code for an identical CDR3. The rearrangement links TRBV17 to TRBJ2-1; TRBD1 agrees at 7 bases. Trimming cost V 3 bases and J 1 base; bases outside gene matches: 0. Germline CDR1 and CDR2: MNHDT and YYDKIL. The CDR3 is made up of 14 amino acids. CDR3 amino acids: CASSSRGNYAEQFF. The part of the CDR3 DNA that was read is TGTGCTAGCAGTAGCAGGGGGAACTATGCT.

This clone was seen a few times. Genes and germline are mouse. The sequence runs out 4 residues before the end of the CDR3; the remainder is reconstructed from the germline J gene. This chain links TRBV17 with TRBJ2-3, with 7 nucleotides matching TRBD2. V was clipped by 3 bases and J by 0 bases; unmatched bases: 6. This CDR3 is 16 amino acids long. From germline, CDR1 is MNHDT and CDR2 YYDKIL. Here the CDR3 reads CASSSGGGSSAETLYF. CDR3 bases read: TGTGCTAGCAGTAGCGGGGGGGGAAGTAGTGCAGAA.

Note on this clone: Genes and germline come from the mouse. The sequenced fragment ends 4 residues before the CDR3 boundary, so the rest is inferred from the germline J gene. The chain uses TRBV1 and TRBJ1-1, with D tentatively TRBD1 (6 bases). Germline V gene data show CDR1 as NSQYPW and CDR2 as LRSPGD (reference sequence). The CDR3 covers 14 residues. V lost 0 bases and J 4 bases, leaving 9 bases between the germline ends. The covered CDR3 bases are TGCACCTGCAGTGCAGATTACAGGGCCACA. Its protein product is CTCSADYRAT. The full CDR3 reads CTCSADYRATEVFF.

Comment on this clone: The genes are named according to mouse. The read finishes 4 residues shy of the CDR3 end, and the germline J gene is used to complete it. The chain employs TRBV19 and TRBJ2-3, with D perhaps TRBD1 (5 bases). V lost 4 bases to trimming and J lost 0 bases, with 9 bases between them. The CDR3 runs to 14 residues. Looked up from germline, CDR1 is FNHDT and CDR2 is SITEND (reference sequence). The CDR3 protein is CASSLQASAETLYF. The DNA read from the CDR3 is TGTGCCAGCAGTTTACAGGCTAGTGCAGAA.

In regard to this clone: Genes here carry mouse names. The CDR3 end is not reached by the read, which stops 4 residues before it; the germline J gene fills it in. The chain is built from TRBV19 and TRBJ2-7; the D gene could be TRBD1 or TRBD2 (5 bases each). This CDR3 has 14 residues. The germline CDR1 and CDR2 sequences are FNHDT and SITEND (reference sequence). Trimming removed 2 bases from V and 0 bases from J, with 9 bases in between. The covered CDR3 bases are TGTGCCAGCAGTATGGGGGTCCCCTCCTAT. This translates into CASSMGVPSY. Given in full, the CDR3 is CASSMGVPSYEQYF.

Comment on this clone: Gene names refer to mouse genes. The CDR3 end is not reached by the read, which stops 4 residues before it; the germline J gene fills it in. The same CDR3 arises from other DNA sequences in this sample as well. The rearrangement links TRBV19 to TRBJ2-3; 9 nucleotides agree with TRBD1. The CDR3 spans 15 residues. Trimming took 0 bases from V and 3 from J; bases not matched to a gene: 2. Germline V lookup: CDR1 FNHDT, CDR2 SITEND (reference sequence). The sequenced part of the CDR3 DNA is TGTGCCAGCAGTATAGGGGGGACAGGGGCAGAA. Its translation: CASSIGGTGAE. The full CDR3 is CASSIGGTGAETLYF. The variable domain in full, with the rest retrieved from reference TRBV19 and TRBJ2-3, is GGIITQTPKFLIGQEGQKLTLKCQQNFNHDTMYWYRQDSGKGLRLIYYSITENDLQKGDLSEGYDASREKKSSFSLTVTSAQKNEMAVFLCASSIGGTGAETLYFGSGTRLTVL.

Only a few counts were recorded for this clone. Genes here carry mouse names. The read terminates 4 residues ahead of where the CDR3 ends, so the germline J gene completes it. This chain joins TRBV13-3 and TRBJ1-2; D is ambiguous. Germline V gene data show CDR1 as NNHDY and CDR2 as SYVADS. CDR3 length: 12 residues. CDR3 DNA (partial): TGTGCCAGCAGTCAGGTGAAAACC. The encoded protein is CASSQVKT. The full CDR3 is CASSQVKTDYTF.

Worth noting for this clone: Gene and germline names: mouse. The read terminates 4 residues before the CDR3 end, so the remaining end is supplied by the germline J gene. The chain combines TRBV31 with TRBJ2-2; 10 bases map to TRBD1. The CDR3 contains 15 residues. J was trimmed by 4 bases and V by 3 bases; bases with no gene match: 5. The germline V gene encodes CDR1 GKSSPN and CDR2 SITVG. The CDR3 bases that were read are TGTGCCTGGAGCCGACAGGGGGCGGCCACCGGG. It specifies CAWSRQGAATG. In full, the CDR3 is CAWSRQGAATGQLYF.